Given below is one TCR beta chain in context. The antigen is undetermined. One end of the junction is discordant with germline, which a read error may explain. A modified ARM-PCR protocol with three rounds of nested PCR amplified TCRbeta. TCRdb itself ran the multiplex PCR reads through MiXCR, one entry per CDR3 protein. Of 78,000 or so distinct CDR3 sequences listed, 80% are singletons. This sample's RNA came from whole unsorted tissue. The data belong to a study of tumor and adjacent non-tumor tissue in lung cancer. Study details: The cohort had 12 adenocarcinoma, a couple of squamous cell and 1 small cell patients. General study findings and limits: Tumor repertoires had a smaller top 100 clone share than normal lung. TCR diversity was significantly greater in tumor than normal lung tissue.

The CDR3 extends over 21 amino acids. Germline CDR1 is MNHNY and CDR2 is SVGAGI (reference sequence). This rearrangement joins TRBV6-6 to TRBJ2-3; 14 bases agree with TRBD2. This sequence was found in a woman between 45 and 65 years old with non-small cell lung cancer. Material for sequencing was lung tumor tissue. The CDR3 DNA is TGTGCCATCAGTTACACGTGGGCAATCGGGACTAGCGGGAGAGGGACAGATACGCAGTATTTT. Translation: CAISYTWAIGTSGRGTDTQYF.